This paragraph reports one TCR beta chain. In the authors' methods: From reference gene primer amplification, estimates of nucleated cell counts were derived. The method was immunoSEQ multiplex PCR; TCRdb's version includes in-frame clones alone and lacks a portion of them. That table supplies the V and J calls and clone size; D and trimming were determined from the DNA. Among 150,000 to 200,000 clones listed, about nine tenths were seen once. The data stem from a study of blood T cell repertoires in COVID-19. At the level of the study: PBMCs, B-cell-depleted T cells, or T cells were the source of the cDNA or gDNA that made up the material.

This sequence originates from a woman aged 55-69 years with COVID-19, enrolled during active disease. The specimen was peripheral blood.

DNA for the CDR3: TGTGCCAGCACCTACAGGGGGAGGAGCAATCAGCCCCAGCATTTT. Its translation: CASTYRGRSNQPQHF. This chain uses TRBV6-5 with TRBJ1-5; 8 nucleotides align to TRBD1. The V gene end was trimmed by 7 bases and the J gene end by 1 base; junction bases not matched to a gene: 6. CDR1 and CDR2 from the germline V gene are MNHEY and SVGAGI. The CDR3 loop spans 15 amino acids.